Reported below is one T cell receptor beta chain. The target antigen is unknown. Sequencing was performed with immunoSEQ multiplex PCR; in TCRdb, only in-frame clones are kept and a portion is missing. The data show fewer than 25,000 clones, roughly 92% seen once. The CDR3 sequence is 12 residues long. V was shortened by 0 bases and J by 7 bases, with 7 bases between the two germline ends. Germline V CDR1 and CDR2: MNHNY, SVGAGI (reference sequence). The sample originates from a study of chemoradiotherapy in HPV16-positive cancers. Study-wide context: Candidate HPV-specific T-cell clones and common TCR motifs came from functional assays in a couple of HPV16-positive patients.

Whole-study findings and limits: Better recurrence-free survival went with HPV-responsive T-cell expansion in HPV16-positive patients. The functional HPV-specific definition rests on just a couple of HPV16-positive patients. Candidate HPV-specific clones and E7-related TCR motifs grew in tumor during treatment.

V and J are TRBV6-6 and TRBJ2-7; D is unclear. The TCR sequence derives from a human donor with HPV-associated anogenital cancer. The source was blood, collected from a patient who underwent chemoradiotherapy. CDR3 region: CASSYSTGEQYF. CDR3 nucleotides: TGTGCCAGCAGTTACTCGACTGGTGAGCAGTACTTC.